This TCR beta chain derives from a study of monozygotic twins with inflammatory bowel disease. Study-wide results and caveats: Patients with IBD had less TCRbeta diversity (inverse Simpson) than their healthy co-twins.

The CDR3 runs to 15 residues. Germline CDR1 and CDR2: SGHTA and FQGNSA. To note about this clonotype: Its antigen is as yet unknown.

TCRdb reprocessed the 5' RACE reads and stores each CDR3 protein as one record, lacking DNA. This table holds approximately 380,000 distinct CDR3 sequences. This chain uses TRBV7-2 with TRBJ1-5; absent DNA, TCRdb's TRBD1 call cannot be checked. The specimen was blood. The source of this sequence is a human donor with ulcerative colitis or Crohn's disease, or a healthy co-twin of an affected twin (not recorded which). The CDR3 region is CASSPRQGNNQPQHF.